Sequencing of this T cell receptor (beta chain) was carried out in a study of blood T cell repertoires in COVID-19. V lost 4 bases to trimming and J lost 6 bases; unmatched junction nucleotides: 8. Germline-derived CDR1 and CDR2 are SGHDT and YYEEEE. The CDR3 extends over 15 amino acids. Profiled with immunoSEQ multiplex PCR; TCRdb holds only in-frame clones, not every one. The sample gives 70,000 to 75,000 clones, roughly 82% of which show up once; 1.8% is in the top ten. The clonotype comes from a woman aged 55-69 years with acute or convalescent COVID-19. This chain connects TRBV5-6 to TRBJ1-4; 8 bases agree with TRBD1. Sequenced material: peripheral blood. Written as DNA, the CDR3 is TGTGCCAGCAGCCCCGACAGGGGAGTGGATGAAAAACTGTTTTTT. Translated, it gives CASSPDRGVDEKLFF.